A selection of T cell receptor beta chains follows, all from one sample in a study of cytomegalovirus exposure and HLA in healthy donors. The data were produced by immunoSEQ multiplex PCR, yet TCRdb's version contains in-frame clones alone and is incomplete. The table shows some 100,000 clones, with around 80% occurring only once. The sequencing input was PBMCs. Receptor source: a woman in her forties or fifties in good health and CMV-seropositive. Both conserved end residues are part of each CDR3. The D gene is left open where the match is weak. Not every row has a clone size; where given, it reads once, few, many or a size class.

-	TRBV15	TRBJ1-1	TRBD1	CATSRLNRGRNTEAFF	TGTGCCACCAGCCGACTCAACAGGGGGCGGAACACTGAAGCTTTCTTT
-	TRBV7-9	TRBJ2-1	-	CASSLERTNNEQFF	TGTGCCAGCAGCTTAGAACGCACTAACAATGAGCAGTTCTTC
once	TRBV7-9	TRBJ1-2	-	CASSPQLYGYTF	TGTGCCAGCAGCCCCCAGTTGTACGGCTACACCTTC
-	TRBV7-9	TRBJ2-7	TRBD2	CSSSSLTSGSYEQYF	TGTTCCAGCAGCTCCCTGACTAGCGGGAGCTACGAGCAGTACTTC
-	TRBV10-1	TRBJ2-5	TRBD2	CASSETTGGGQETQYF	TGCGCCAGCAGTGAGACGACCGGGGGGGGGCAAGAGACCCAGTACTTC
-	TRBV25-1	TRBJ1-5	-	CASSGGGQGNQPQHF	TGTGCCAGCAGTGGGGGGGGGCAGGGCAATCAGCCCCAGCATTTT
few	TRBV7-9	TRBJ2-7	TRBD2	CASSFRLAGGGTYEQYF	TGTGCCAGCAGCTTCCGACTAGCGGGAGGTGGAACCTACGAGCAGTACTTC
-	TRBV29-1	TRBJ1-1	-	CSGGQLNTEAFF	TGCAGCGGCGGACAGCTCAACACTGAAGCTTTCTTT
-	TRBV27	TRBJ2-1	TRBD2	CASSLGTSGINEQFF	TGTGCCAGCAGTTTGGGGACTAGCGGTATCAATGAGCAGTTCTTC
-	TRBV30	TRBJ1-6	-	CAWRGPPNSPLHF	TGTGCCTGGAGGGGCCCCCCTAATTCACCCCTCCACTTT
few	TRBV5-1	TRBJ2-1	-	CASSLDGSSYNEQFF	TGCGCCAGCAGCTTGGACGGGAGCTCCTACAATGAGCAGTTCTTC
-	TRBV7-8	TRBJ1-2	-	CASSLGRWGANYGYTF	TGTGCCAGCAGCTTAGGAAGGTGGGGAGCTAACTATGGCTACACCTTC
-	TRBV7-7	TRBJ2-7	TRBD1	CASSLDRGAGEQYF	TGTGCTAGCAGCCTGGACAGGGGAGCGGGCGAGCAGTACTTC
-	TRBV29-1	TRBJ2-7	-	CSVDVSGQDQEQYF	TGCAGCGTTGACGTCTCAGGGCAGGACCAAGAGCAGTACTTC
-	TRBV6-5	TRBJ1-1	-	CASGRQILNTEAFF	TGTGCCAGCGGGCGACAGATTCTCAACACTGAAGCTTTCTTT
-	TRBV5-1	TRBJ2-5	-	CASSWRDFSETQYF	TGCGCCAGCAGCTGGAGGGACTTTTCGGAGACCCAGTACTTC
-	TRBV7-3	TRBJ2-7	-	CASSPGGIRRLGEQYF	TGTGCCAGCAGCCCTGGGGGGATCAGGAGATTAGGCGAGCAGTACTTC
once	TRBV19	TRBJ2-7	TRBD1	CASSTYRGRRREQYF	TGTGCCAGTAGTACCTACAGGGGGCGGAGGCGGGAGCAGTACTTC
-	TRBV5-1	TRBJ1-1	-	CASYDSMNTEAFF	TGCGCCAGCTACGACAGCATGAACACTGAAGCTTTCTTT
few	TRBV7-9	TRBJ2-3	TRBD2	CASSLPQRGSTDTQYF	TGTGCCAGCAGCTTACCCCAGCGGGGTAGCACAGATACGCAGTATTTT
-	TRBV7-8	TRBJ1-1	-	CASSSGRANTEAFF	TGTGCCAGCAGCTCGGGGAGGGCAAACACTGAGGCTTTCTTT
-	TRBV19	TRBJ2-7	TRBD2	CASSIGTSGAYEQYF	TGTGCCAGTAGTATAGGGACTAGCGGGGCGTACGAGCAGTACTTC
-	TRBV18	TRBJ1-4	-	CASSPQGATNEKLFF	TGTGCCAGCTCACCACAGGGGGCAACTAATGAAAAACTGTTTTTT
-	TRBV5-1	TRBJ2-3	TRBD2	CASRSAGVVDTQYF	TGCGCCAGCAGGTCGGCGGGGGTGGTGGATACGCAGTATTTT
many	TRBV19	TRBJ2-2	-	CASSIAGLSTGELFF	TGTGCCAGTAGTATCGCGGGACTTTCCACCGGGGAGCTGTTTTTT
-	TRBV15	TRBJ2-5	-	CATSRERLQTETQYF	TGTGCCACCAGCAGAGAGCGGCTGCAAACAGAGACCCAGTACTTC
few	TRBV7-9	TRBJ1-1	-	CASSLGLGNTEAFF	TGTGCCAGCAGCTTAGGACTAGGGAACACTGAAGCTTTCTTT
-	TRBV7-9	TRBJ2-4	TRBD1	CASSSGQGIQYF	TGTGCCAGCAGTTCGGGACAGGGCATTCAGTACTTC
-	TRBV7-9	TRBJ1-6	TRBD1	CSSSAGQGYYNSPLHF	TGTTCCAGCAGCGCGGGACAGGGTTACTATAATTCACCCCTCCACTTT
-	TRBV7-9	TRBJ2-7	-	CASSLGTATEQYF	TGTGCCAGCAGCTTAGGGACAGCCACCGAGCAGTACTTC
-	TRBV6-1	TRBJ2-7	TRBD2	CASSDWGTSRYEQYF	TGTGCCAGCAGTGATTGGGGGACTAGCCGATACGAGCAGTACTTC
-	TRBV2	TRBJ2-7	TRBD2	CASPREGTSGVYEQYF	TGTGCCAGCCCCCGAGAGGGGACTAGCGGGGTGTACGAGCAGTACTTC
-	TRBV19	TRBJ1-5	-	CASSLGGAPNQPQHF	TGTGCCAGTAGCTTGGGGGGGGCTCCTAATCAGCCCCAGCATTTT
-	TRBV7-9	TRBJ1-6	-	CASSLGGDNRPLHF	TGTGCCAGCAGCTTAGGGGGCGACAACAGGCCCCTCCACTTT
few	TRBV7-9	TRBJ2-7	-	CASSLRAANRVYEQYF	TGTGCCAGCAGCCTTCGAGCGGCTAACAGGGTCTACGAGCAGTACTTC
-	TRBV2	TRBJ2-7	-	CASSDTGNYEQYF	TGTGCCAGCAGTGATACAGGGAACTACGAGCAGTACTTC
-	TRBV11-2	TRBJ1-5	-	CASSPNGRPQHF	TGTGCCAGCAGTCCTAACGGTCGGCCCCAGCATTTT
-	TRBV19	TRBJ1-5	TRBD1	CASSTTGGGQPQHF	TGTGCCAGTAGTACAACAGGGGGCGGACAGCCCCAGCATTTT
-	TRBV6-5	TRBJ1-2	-	CASSSSYGYTF	TGTGCCAGCAGTTCCAGCTATGGCTACACCTTC
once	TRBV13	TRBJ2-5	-	CASSLGGGGQETQYF	TGTGCCAGCAGCTTGGGGGGAGGTGGCCAAGAGACCCAGTACTTC
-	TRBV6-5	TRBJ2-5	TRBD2	CASSASSGTQETQYF	TGTGCCAGCAGTGCCTCTAGCGGAACCCAAGAGACCCAGTACTTC
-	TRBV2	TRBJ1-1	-	CASREISTEAFF	TGTGCCAGCAGAGAAATATCCACTGAAGCTTTCTTT
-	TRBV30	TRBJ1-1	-	CAWSVGGLTEAFF	TGTGCCTGGAGTGTCGGGGGGCTTACTGAAGCTTTCTTT
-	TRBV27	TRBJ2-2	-	CASIGGGELFF	TGTGCCAGCATCGGAGGCGGGGAGCTGTTTTTT
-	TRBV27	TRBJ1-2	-	CASRIQGDYGYTF	TGTGCCAGCAGAATTCAGGGTGACTATGGCTACACCTTC